This record looks at one T cell receptor beta chain sequence and its context. This entry belongs to a study of blood T cell repertoires in COVID-19. Study-level background: The study drew acute and convalescent COVID-19 samples from the United States, Italy and Spain. The cDNA or gDNA used as material had been derived from T cells, B-cell-depleted T cells, or PBMCs.

Trimming cost V 5 bases and J 2 bases; bases outside gene matches: 3. CDR1 SGHAT and CDR2 FQNNGV come from the germline V gene. The CDR3 is 15 residues long. Sequenced by immunoSEQ multiplex PCR; TCRdb stores in-frame clones only, minus some. The sample carries approximately 98,000 clones, 82% recorded once. This sequence was found in an elderly man with acute or convalescent COVID-19. This rearrangement joins TRBV11-2 to TRBJ2-7, with 13 nucleotides matching TRBD2. The sample was peripheral blood. The CDR3 DNA follows: TGTGCCAGCAGCCCGGGACTAGCGGGAACCTACGAGCAGTACTTC. Translating it yields CASSPGLAGTYEQYF.